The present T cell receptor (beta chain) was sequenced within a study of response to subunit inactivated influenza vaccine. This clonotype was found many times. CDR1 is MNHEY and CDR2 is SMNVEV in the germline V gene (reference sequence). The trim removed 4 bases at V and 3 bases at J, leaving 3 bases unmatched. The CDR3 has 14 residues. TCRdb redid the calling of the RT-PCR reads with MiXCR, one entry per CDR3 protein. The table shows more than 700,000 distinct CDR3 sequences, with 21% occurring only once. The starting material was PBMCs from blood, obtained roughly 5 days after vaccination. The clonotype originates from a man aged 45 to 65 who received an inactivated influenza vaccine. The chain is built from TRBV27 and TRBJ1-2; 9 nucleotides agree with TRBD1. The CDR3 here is CASSSRQGDYGYTF. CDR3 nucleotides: TGTGCCAGCAGTTCGCGACAGGGGGACTATGGCTACACCTTC.